These 9 T cell receptor beta chains were all obtained from the same sample, sequenced in a study of T cells and Merkel cell carcinoma outcomes. Sequencing was performed with immunoSEQ multiplex PCR; in TCRdb, only in-frame clones are kept and a portion is missing. The data contain about 1,900 clones, roughly 81% of them singletons. The sample taken for sequencing was tumor tissue from Merkel cell carcinoma. Source of these receptors: a human donor with Merkel cell carcinoma.

The J gene is TRBJ2-4, the V gene TRBV7-9; 9 nucleotides line up with TRBD1. The CDR3 extends over 15 amino acids. The germline V gene encodes CDR1 SEHNR and CDR2 FQNEAQ (reference sequence). The trim removed 5 bases at V and 7 bases at J, leaving 9 bases unmatched. DNA for the CDR3: TGTGCCAGCAGCCTCGAACAGGGGGCTAAGAACATTCAGTACTTC. Translation gives CASSLEQGAKNIQYF.

The chain recombines TRBV27 with TRBJ1-2; D gene uncertain. The CDR3 spans 14 residues. The V gene lost 2 bases and the J gene lost 5 bases, with 12 bases spanning the gap. The V gene's germline CDR1 is MNHEY and CDR2 SMNVEV (reference sequence). CDR3 protein: CASSLRPKGYGYTF. The CDR3 DNA sequence: TGTGCCAGCAGTTTAAGGCCCAAAGGGTATGGCTACACCTTC.

The chain has TRBV7-9 and TRBJ1-1; D possibly corresponds to TRBD1 (5 bases). Trimming took 7 bases from V and 0 from J, leaving 15 bases between them. The CDR3 is made up of 15 amino acids. Germline V gene sequence: CDR1 SEHNR, CDR2 FQNEAQ (reference sequence). The CDR3 protein is CASTILGALNTEAFF. The DNA for the CDR3 is TGTGCCAGCACTATTTTAGGGGCCCTGAACACTGAAGCTTTCTTT.

This chain joins TRBV28 and TRBJ2-7, with D possibly being TRBD1 (7 bases). The V gene lost 4 bases and the J gene lost 6 bases, with 16 bases spanning the gap. Germline V gives CDR1 MDHEN, CDR2 SYDVKM. The CDR3 is 14 residues long. CDR3 protein: CASSSGDSRLEQYF. The DNA for the CDR3 is TGTGCCAGCAGTTCGGGGGACAGTCGGCTCGAGCAGTACTTC.

CDR3 protein: CASSLASGTRIPYEQYF. The DNA for the CDR3 is TGTGCCAGCAGCCTTGCCTCCGGGACACGGATCCCCTACGAGCAGTACTTC. The V and J genes are TRBV14 and TRBJ2-7, with TRBD1 as a possible D gene (6 bases). Germline V lookup: CDR1 SGHDN, CDR2 FVKESK. V was trimmed by 4 bases and J by 2 bases, leaving 21 bases between them. The CDR3 has 17 amino acids.

The J gene is TRBJ2-7, the V gene TRBV27, with D possibly TRBD2 on 5 matching bases. V was clipped by 7 bases and J by 3 bases, with 22 bases between them. This CDR3 has 16 amino acids. Germline CDR1 and CDR2: MNHEY and SMNVEV (reference sequence). CDR3 in amino acids: CASKPGTHLTHYEQYF. The CDR3 DNA reads as TGTGCCAGCAAACCGGGAACACACCTCACCCACTACGAGCAGTACTTC.

The rearrangement links TRBV9 to TRBJ1-2; no firm D call. Trimming left V 0 bases short and J 4 bases short, with 13 bases between. CDR3 length: 15 amino acids. The germline V gene has CDR1 SGDLS and CDR2 YYNGEE. CDR3 in amino acids: CASSVVESVGYGYTF. The CDR3 DNA sequence: TGTGCCAGCAGCGTAGTTGAGAGTGTTGGCTATGGCTACACCTTC.

V usage is TRBV11-2 and J usage is TRBJ1-2; D is unresolved. The CDR3 spans 13 residues. The ends were cut back, 0 bases at V and 8 bases at J, with 10 bases in the middle. Germline values: CDR1 SGHAT, CDR2 FQNNGV. DNA for the CDR3: TGTGCCAGCAGCTTAGAGTCTGCGGGGGGCTACACCTTC. It yields the protein CASSLESAGGYTF.

The CDR3: CASRGPWGGNNEQFF. As DNA, the CDR3 is TGTGCCAGTCGAGGGCCCTGGGGGGGGAACAATGAGCAGTTCTTC. V usage is TRBV6-1 and J usage is TRBJ2-1; 7 bases match TRBD2. The germline gives CDR1 MNHNS, CDR2 SASEGT. The CDR3 has 15 amino acids. V trimming: 9 bases; J trimming: 5 bases; junction bases outside the gene matches: 13.